This TCR beta chain was identified in a study of T cells after yellow fever vaccination. Study context: CD3, CD45RA, CCR7 and CD95 staining defined sorted EM, EMRA, CM and Tscm cells. Fractions of low cell number were prepared using SMART-Seq v4 Ultra Low Input. Study results and caveats: The authors detected almost none of the vaccine-responding clonotypes in sorted memory subsets on day 0.

This clonotype was seen only a few times. TCRdb re-analysed the 5' RACE reads in MiXCR, keeping a single row per CDR3 protein. The sample includes over 35,000 distinct CDR3 sequences, just under 6.5% seen only once; the top ten take under 11%. The specimen was PBMCs, either bulk or a sorted T-cell subset (CD4+, CD8+, memory, or dextramer-sorted; not recorded which), collected 45 days after the yellow fever booster vaccination. The sequence was collected from a man younger than 40 who received the YFV17D yellow fever vaccine.

CDR3 in DNA: TGTGCCACCAGTGATTCCCCCGATAGCGGGTCCACAGATACGCAGTATTTT. This encodes CATSDSPDSGSTDTQYF. V is TRBV24-1 and J is TRBJ2-3; 7 nucleotides align to TRBD2. This CDR3 has 17 amino acids. CDR1 and CDR2 (germline): KGHDR, SFDVKD. Trimming at V came to 2 bases and at J to 2 bases, leaving 9 bases not matched to a gene.